The rows below give T cell receptor beta chains drawn from one sample of a study of blood T cell repertoires in COVID-19. TCRdb keeps only in-frame clones here, not all; method: immunoSEQ multiplex PCR. The sample yields nearly 400,000 clones, nearly 90% seen once. What was sequenced was PBMCs or T cells enriched from blood (not recorded which). The receptors here all came from a woman in her 30s who had recovered from COVID-19. Both conserved end residues are part of each CDR3. The D gene is left open where the match is weak. Clone size is not always given. Where it is, it says once, few, many or a class for expanded clones.

TRBD1	TRBJ1-2	TRBV5-1	NA	CASSFTGQAVYGYTF	TGCGCCAGCAGCTTCACCGGACAGGCCGTCTATGGCTACACCTTC
TRBD1	TRBJ1-2	TRBV7-2	NA	CASSPQGAEGYTF	TGTGCCAGCAGCCCCCAGGGGGCAGAAGGCTACACCTTC
NA	TRBJ1-4	TRBV5-4	NA	CASSLFRNEKLFF	TGTGCCAGCAGCTTGTTCCGGAATGAAAAACTGTTTTTT
TRBD1	TRBJ2-1	TRBV6-2/TRBV6-3	NA	CASSLHQGAIYNEQFF	TGTGCCAGCAGCCTACACCAGGGGGCGATCTACAATGAGCAGTTCTTC
NA	TRBJ2-7	TRBV7-9	NA	CASSLFSGYEQYF	TGTGCCAGCAGCTTATTTTCAGGCTATGAGCAGTACTTC
NA	TRBJ2-7	TRBV29-1	NA	CSVGWNRPTYEQYF	TGCAGCGTTGGATGGAACAGACCCACCTACGAGCAGTACTTC
NA	TRBJ1-1	TRBV29-1	few	CSVLRPGLNTEAFF	TGCAGCGTATTGAGGCCAGGGCTGAACACTGAAGCTTTCTTT
NA	TRBJ2-7	TRBV2	NA	CASSITDYEQYF	TGTGCCAGCAGTATTACAGATTACGAGCAGTACTTC
NA	TRBJ1-1	TRBV3-1/TRBV3-2	once	CASSQSGGVAEAFF	TGTGCCAGCAGCCAAAGCGGGGGGGTCGCTGAAGCTTTCTTT
NA	TRBJ1-5	TRBV28	NA	CASSLRSAEGAQHF	TGTGCCAGCAGTTTACGTTCGGCGGAGGGAGCCCAGCATTTT
TRBD2	TRBJ2-4	TRBV27	NA	CASRPPGLAGGAKNIQYF	TGTGCCAGCAGACCCCCAGGGCTAGCGGGAGGGGCCAAAAACATTCAGTACTTC
NA	TRBJ1-4	TRBV19	NA	CASSGGVRKLFF	TGTGCCAGTAGCGGAGGGGTCCGAAAACTGTTTTTT
NA	TRBJ1-5	TRBV28	NA	CASSKTGEGLSNQPQHF	TGTGCCAGCTCTAAAACGGGGGAGGGCCTTAGCAATCAGCCCCAGCATTTT
NA	TRBJ1-6	TRBV10-3	NA	CAIRGQTGTHNLYNSPLHF	TGTGCCATCAGGGGTCAAACGGGGACACATAACCTCTATAATTCACCCCTCCACTTT
TRBD1	TRBJ1-2	TRBV10-3	NA	CAISDRGTGAQGYTF	TGTGCCATCAGTGATCGGGGGACAGGGGCTCAGGGCTACACCTTC
TRBD1	TRBJ2-5	TRBV30	once	CAWGWDRWETQYF	TGTGCCTGGGGCTGGGACAGATGGGAGACCCAGTACTTC
NA	TRBJ1-2	TRBV6-2/TRBV6-3	NA	CASSYSIQGTELAWYGYTF	TGTGCCAGCAGTTACTCGATCCAAGGCACGGAGCTGGCGTGGTATGGCTACACCTTC
TRBD1	TRBJ2-7	TRBV7-9	NA	CASSPQGNSYEQYF	TGTGCCAGCAGCCCACAGGGGAACTCCTACGAGCAGTACTTC
TRBD1	TRBJ2-4	TRBV5-5	NA	CASSSTGYIAKNIQYF	TGTGCCAGCAGCTCGACAGGGTACATAGCCAAAAACATTCAGTACTTC
TRBD2	TRBJ2-1	TRBV7-6	once	CASRRLAGLPGEQFF	TGTGCCAGCAGACGACTAGCGGGATTACCAGGGGAGCAGTTCTTC
NA	TRBJ1-1	TRBV12-3/TRBV12-4	NA	CASSYTNTEAFF	TGTGCCAGCAGTTACACGAACACTGAAGCTTTCTTT
NA	TRBJ1-6	TRBV5-1	NA	CASSLGAEHYNSPLHF	TGCGCCAGCAGCTTGGGGGCAGAACACTATAATTCACCCCTCCACTTT
NA	TRBJ1-5	TRBV21-1	NA	CASSKPQGQGVSSNQPQHF	TGTGCCAGCAGCAAACCTCAGGGACAGGGGGTTTCAAGCAATCAGCCCCAGCATTTT
TRBD1	TRBJ1-6	TRBV5-4	NA	CASSFTGGASSYNSPLHF	TGTGCCAGCAGCTTCACAGGGGGCGCGAGCTCCTATAATTCACCCCTCCACTTT
NA	TRBJ1-6	TRBV5-1	NA	CASTGGEARSPLHF	TGCGCCAGCACCGGGGGGGAGGCGAGATCACCCCTCCACTTT
NA	TRBJ2-1	TRBV28	NA	CASIPGGRFHEQFF	TGTGCCAGCATCCCCGGGGGGCGTTTCCATGAGCAGTTCTTC
TRBD1	TRBJ2-3	TRBV29-1	NA	CSVGGLTDTQYF	TGCAGCGTAGGGGGCCTCACAGATACGCAGTATTTT
TRBD2	TRBJ2-1	TRBV2	NA	CASSEKREGLYEQFF	TGTGCCAGCAGTGAGAAGCGGGAGGGCCTCTATGAGCAGTTCTTC
TRBD2	TRBJ2-3	TRBV9	NA	CASSVPEAGTDTQYF	TGTGCCAGCAGCGTACCCGAAGCGGGAACAGATACGCAGTATTTT
TRBD1	TRBJ1-1	TRBV11-3	once	CASSLGTGQDTEAFF	TGTGCCAGCAGCTTAGGAACGGGACAGGACACTGAAGCTTTCTTT
TRBD2	TRBJ2-1	TRBV7-6	NA	CASSLGLAGDTGSYNEQFF	TGTGCCAGCAGCTTAGGACTAGCGGGAGATACGGGTTCCTACAATGAGCAGTTCTTC
NA	TRBJ2-5	TRBV19	NA	CASSIRRQETQYF	TGTGCCAGTAGTATTCGTAGACAAGAGACCCAGTACTTC
NA	TRBJ2-1	TRBV6-4	once	CASSDSLNNEQFF	TGTGCCAGCAGTGACTCGTTAAACAATGAGCAGTTCTTC
TRBD1	TRBJ1-6	TRBV15	NA	CATSSILNRGLSPLHF	TGTGCCACCAGCAGTATCCTTAACAGGGGGCTTTCACCCCTCCACTTT
NA	TRBJ2-7	TRBV7-9	NA	CASSLIRDSTYEQYF	TGTGCCAGCAGCTTAATCCGAGACAGTACCTACGAGCAGTACTTC
TRBD2	TRBJ2-1	TRBV6-5	NA	CASSYSGTSANEQFF	TGTGCCAGCAGTTATTCCGGGACTAGCGCCAATGAGCAGTTCTTC
TRBD1	TRBJ2-5	TRBV12-3/TRBV12-4	NA	CASRRDSQETQYF	TGTGCCAGCAGGAGGGACAGTCAAGAGACCCAGTACTTC
NA	TRBJ2-2	TRBV7-3	NA	CASSLTLNSGITGELFF	TGTGCCAGCAGCTTAACGCTCAATAGCGGAATCACCGGGGAGCTGTTTTTT
NA	TRBJ1-2	TRBV19	NA	CASGRIGDPYGYTF	TGTGCCAGTGGGAGGATAGGGGATCCTTATGGCTACACCTTC
NA	TRBJ1-3	TRBV19	NA	CASSIGQDAGNTIYF	TGTGCCAGTAGTATAGGACAGGACGCTGGAAACACCATATATTTT
NA	TRBJ2-2	TRBV11-2	NA	CASTKGYTGQNTGELFF	TGTGCCAGCACCAAGGGGTATACAGGACAGAACACCGGGGAGCTGTTTTTT
NA	TRBJ2-7	TRBV28	NA	CASSPFGSSYEQYF	TGTGCCAGCAGTCCGTTCGGTAGCTCCTACGAGCAGTACTTC
TRBD1	TRBJ1-5	TRBV7-8	NA	CASSLRDRTQPQHF	TGTGCCAGCAGCTTAAGGGACAGGACACAGCCCCAGCATTTT
NA	TRBJ1-1	TRBV3-1/TRBV3-2	NA	CASSQETWPKNTEAFF	TGTGCCAGCAGCCAAGAAACCTGGCCGAAGAACACTGAAGCTTTCTTT
TRBD1	TRBJ1-4	TRBV27	NA	CATYPTGGVGEKLFF	TGTGCCACCTACCCTACAGGGGGCGTAGGAGAAAAACTGTTTTTT
NA	TRBJ2-7	TRBV5-1	NA	CASSPRTGGTYEQYF	TGCGCCAGCTCCCCCCGGACAGGAGGGACCTACGAGCAGTACTTC
NA	TRBJ1-2	TRBV30	NA	CAWWLQYGYTF	TGTGCCTGGTGGCTGCAGTATGGCTACACCTTC
TRBD2	TRBJ2-7	TRBV28	NA	CASTSSRLAETYEQYF	TGTGCCAGCACCTCCTCCCGACTAGCGGAAACCTACGAGCAGTACTTC
NA	TRBJ2-3	TRBV7-3	few	CASSLAGGDIDTQYF	TGTGCCAGCAGCCTGGCTGGGGGGGACATAGATACGCAGTATTTT
TRBD1	TRBJ1-1	TRBV4-1	NA	CASSQVGTAEAFF	TGCGCCAGCAGCCAGGTAGGGACAGCTGAAGCTTTCTTT
TRBD2	TRBJ2-1	TRBV10-2	NA	CASGGWTSGYNEQFF	TGCGCCAGCGGAGGCTGGACTAGCGGGTACAATGAGCAGTTCTTC
NA	TRBJ1-2	TRBV28	NA	CASSPFRSGNYGYTF	TGTGCCAGCAGTCCCTTCCGAAGCGGCAACTATGGCTACACCTTC
NA	TRBJ2-7	TRBV10-3	NA	CAISESSGPRGLYF	TGTGCCATCAGTGAGTCGAGTGGTCCCAGGGGTTTGTACTTC
NA	TRBJ2-7	TRBV28	NA	CASSLGRIPYEQYF	TGTGCCAGCAGTTTAGGCAGGATACCCTACGAGCAGTACTTC
NA	TRBJ2-7	TRBV18	once	CASSPSRGSSYEQYF	TGTGCCAGCTCGCCCTCTCGAGGGAGCTCCTACGAGCAGTACTTC
NA	TRBJ1-5	TRBV4-1	NA	CASGGGGSNQPQHF	TGCGCCAGCGGCGGCGGGGGAAGCAATCAGCCCCAGCATTTT
TRBD1	TRBJ1-2	TRBV4-1	NA	CASSPPGTVHGYTF	TGCGCCAGCAGCCCCCCCGGGACAGTCCACGGCTACACCTTC
NA	TRBJ1-1	TRBV3-1/TRBV3-2	once	CASTVGGFTEAFF	TGTGCCAGTACCGTAGGAGGTTTCACTGAAGCTTTCTTT
NA	TRBJ1-1	TRBV12-3/TRBV12-4	NA	CASSLTGIEAFF	TGTGCCAGCAGCTTGACAGGAATCGAAGCTTTCTTT
NA	TRBJ1-1	TRBV7-2	NA	CASSLGGELNTEAFF	TGTGCCAGCAGCTTAGGGGGGGAGCTGAACACTGAAGCTTTCTTT